This T cell receptor (beta chain) appears in the sequencing data of a study of cytomegalovirus exposure and HLA in healthy donors. TCRdb's copy holds only in-frame clones and misses some; the assay was immunoSEQ multiplex PCR. Seen here are 110,000 or so clones, approximately 85% observed once, and the top ten hold around 5.1%. Donors came from a validation cohort of over a hundred subjects, distinct from the first 666-subject cohort. Study-level findings and limits: In vitro checks showed that a few CMV-associated chains really do target CMV antigens. The authors listed 180 or so TCR beta chains as cytomegalovirus-associated.

Concerning this clone: The antigen is not known.

The germline CDR1 and CDR2 sequences are SQVTM and ANQGSEA. Trimming took 6 bases from V and 7 from J; bases not matched to a gene: 13. CDR3 size: 15 residues. This clonotype was sampled from a man aged 18 to 29 in good health and CMV-seronegative. The chain carries TRBV29-1 and TRBJ2-7; 12 bases map to TRBD2. Sequencing was performed on PBMCs. The CDR3 reads CSVLLGLAGVGEQYF. The CDR3 DNA reads TGCAGCGTCCTATTGGGACTAGCGGGCGTCGGGGAGCAGTACTTC.